This entry concerns a single T cell receptor beta chain. Its target is not known. The data stem from a study of T cells after yellow fever vaccination. MiXCR, applied by TCRdb to the 5' RACE reads, yields one record per CDR3 protein. The sample contains around 350,000 distinct CDR3 sequences, more than 9% of which appear only once. Points from the study as a whole: Clonotype sharing between CD4 and CD8 compartments was small. The study noted that FACS-sorted repertoires could contain abundant clonotypes contaminating from the bulk population.

Germline CDR1 LGHNA, CDR2 YSLEER. J lost 1 base, V lost 4 bases, and 4 bases had no gene match. This CDR3 is 17 amino acids long. The genes are TRBV4-3 and TRBJ2-5; TRBD2 agrees at 15 bases. The receptor's source is a young man who received the YFV17D yellow fever vaccine. Sequencing was performed on PBMCs, taken on the day of the first yellow fever vaccination. The CDR3 here is CASSPGTSGGFQETQYF. Written as DNA, the CDR3 is TGCGCCAGCAGCCCGGGGACTAGCGGGGGGTTCCAAGAGACCCAGTACTTC.